This TCR beta chain derives from a study of blood T cell repertoires in COVID-19. Study-wide context: Both acute and convalescent COVID-19 samples were obtained from the United States, Italy and Spain.

This table comes from immunoSEQ multiplex PCR, and its TCRdb copy is limited to in-frame clones, with some not included. The sample lists around 98,000 clones, about 81% occurring once. CDR1 SGHDN and CDR2 FVKESK come from the germline V gene. Germline trimming cut 3 bases from V and 9 bases from J; bases unmatched to any gene: 7. The CDR3 totals 13 residues. The TCR sequence derives from a man between 70 and 80 years old with acute or convalescent COVID-19. Material for sequencing was peripheral blood. The chain couples TRBV14 to TRBJ2-7, with 8 bases identical to TRBD2. In DNA, the CDR3 is TGTGCCAGCAGCCACGGAGCGGGAGTGCCGCAGTACTTC. It specifies CASSHGAGVPQYF.